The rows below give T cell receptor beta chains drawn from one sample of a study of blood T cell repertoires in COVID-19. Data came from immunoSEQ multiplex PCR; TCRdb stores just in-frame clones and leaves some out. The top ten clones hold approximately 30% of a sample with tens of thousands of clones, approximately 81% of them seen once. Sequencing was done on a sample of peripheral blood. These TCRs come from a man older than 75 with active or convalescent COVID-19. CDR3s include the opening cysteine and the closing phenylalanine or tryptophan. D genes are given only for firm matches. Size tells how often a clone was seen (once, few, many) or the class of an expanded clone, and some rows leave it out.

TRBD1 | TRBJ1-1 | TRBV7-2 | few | TGTGCCAGCAGCTTGGCCGGGACAGGGGGCATAAACACTGAAGCTTTCTTT | CASSLAGTGGINTEAFF
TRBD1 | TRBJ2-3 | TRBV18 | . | TGTGCCAGCTCGCGACAGGGGGCTCGGACCACAGATACGCAGTATTTT | CASSRQGARTTDTQYF
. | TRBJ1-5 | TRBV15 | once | TGTGCCACCAGCAACGTACGGGGGAGTACCAATCAGCCCCAGCATTTT | CATSNVRGSTNQPQHF
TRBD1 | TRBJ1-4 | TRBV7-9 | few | TGTGCCAGCAGCTCACAGGGGCTCAACGAAAAACTGTTTTTT | CASSSQGLNEKLFF
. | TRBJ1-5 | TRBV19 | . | TGTGCCAGTATCGACAACCCATCGCAGCCCAATCAGCCCCAGCATTTT | CASIDNPSQPNQPQHF
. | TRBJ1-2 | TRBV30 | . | TGTGCCTGGAGTGTCGGTCCTGGCTACACCTTC | CAWSVGPGYTF
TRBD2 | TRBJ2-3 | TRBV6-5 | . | TGTGCCAGCTTAGACGGGGGGAGCACAGATACGCAGTATTTT | CASLDGGSTDTQYF
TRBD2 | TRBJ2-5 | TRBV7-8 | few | TGTGCCAGCAGCTTAGGGCGGGAGCCTACAGAGACCCAGTACTTC | CASSLGREPTETQYF
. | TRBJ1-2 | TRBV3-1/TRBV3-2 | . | TGTGCCAGCAGCCCGCTCAGGGGCTCTAACTATGGCTACACCTTC | CASSPLRGSNYGYTF
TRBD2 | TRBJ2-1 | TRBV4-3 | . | TGCGCCAGCAGCCAAGTGACGGGGGGGCCGAACAATGAGCAGTTCTTC | CASSQVTGGPNNEQFF
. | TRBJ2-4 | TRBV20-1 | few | TGCAGTGCTAGTCCAGACTCCTCAAATCCTCAGTACTTC | CSASPDSSNPQYF
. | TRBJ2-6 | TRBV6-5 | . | TGTGCCAGCAGCCCCTATACTTCTGGGGCCAACGTCCTGACTTTC | CASSPYTSGANVLTF
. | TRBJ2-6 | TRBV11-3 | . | TGTGCCAGCAGCCTAGCTAACCCCGGGGCCAACGTCCTGACTTTC | CASSLANPGANVLTF
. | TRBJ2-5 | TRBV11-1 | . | TGTGCCAGCAGCTTAGAGCTGTTACCGAACCAAGAGACCCAGTACTTC | CASSLELLPNQETQYF
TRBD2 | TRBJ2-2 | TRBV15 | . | TGTGCCACCAGCAAGAATCGAGCGGGAGGGAACACCGGGGAGCTGTTTTTT | CATSKNRAGGNTGELFF
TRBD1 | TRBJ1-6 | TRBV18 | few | TGTGCCAGCTCACGAGAGGGACAGGGGATTTCACCCCTCCACTTT | CASSREGQGISPLHF
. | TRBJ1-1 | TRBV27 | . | TGTGCCAGCAGTTTACGAGGGTCCAGCCTGAACACTGAAGCTTTCTTT | CASSLRGSSLNTEAFF
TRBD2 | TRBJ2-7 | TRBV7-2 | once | TGTGCCAGCAGCTTAGAGGGCGGGAGGACCGTCTCCTACGAGCAGTACTTC | CASSLEGGRTVSYEQYF
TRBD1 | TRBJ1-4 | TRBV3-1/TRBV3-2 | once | TGTGCCAGCAGCCAGAAGTTCGGGACAGAGAATGAAAAACTGTTTTTT | CASSQKFGTENEKLFF
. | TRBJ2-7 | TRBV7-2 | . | TGTGCCAGCAGCTCCCGGAGGGCGAATTACTACGAGCAGTACTTC | CASSSRRANYYEQYF
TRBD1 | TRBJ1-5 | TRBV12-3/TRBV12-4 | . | TGTGCCAGCAGTACGGACAGGCATCAGCCCCAGCATTTT | CASSTDRHQPQHF
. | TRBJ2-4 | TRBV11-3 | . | TGTGCCAGCAGCTTAGGGGGCGGAGAAAACATTCAGTACTTC | CASSLGGGENIQYF
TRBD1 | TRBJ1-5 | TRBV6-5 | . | TGTGCCAGCAGTTCGGGGACAGGGGGTAATCAGCCCCAGCATTTT | CASSSGTGGNQPQHF
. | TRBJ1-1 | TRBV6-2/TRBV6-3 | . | TGTGCCAGCAGTTACTCGCGCGGTAACACTGAAGCTTTCTTT | CASSYSRGNTEAFF
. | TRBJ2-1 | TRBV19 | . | TGTGCCACCACCGACTTACGGGAGCAGTTCTTC | CATTDLREQFF
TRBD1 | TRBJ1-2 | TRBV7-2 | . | TGTGCCAGCAGCAGTATCGGGACAGACCATGGCTACACCTTC | CASSSIGTDHGYTF
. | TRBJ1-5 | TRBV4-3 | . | TGCGCCAGCAGCCAAGACATGGGTCGGGGTGGCAATCAGCCCCAGCATTTT | CASSQDMGRGGNQPQHF
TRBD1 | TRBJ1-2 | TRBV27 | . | TGTGCCAGCAGTCCCCAGGGGGAGACCGTCTATGGCTACACCTTC | CASSPQGETVYGYTF
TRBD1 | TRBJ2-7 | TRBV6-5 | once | TGTGCCAGCAGGGCGACAGGGGTCGGCGAGCAGTACTTC | CASRATGVGEQYF
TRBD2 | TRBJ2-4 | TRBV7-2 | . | TGTGCCAGCAGCTCACCTAGCGGGGGGCTAGGGTTGTACTTC | CASSSPSGGLGLYF
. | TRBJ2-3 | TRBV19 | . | TGTGCCAGTAGTACAGGGGAGGGGAACACAGATACGCAGTATTTT | CASSTGEGNTDTQYF
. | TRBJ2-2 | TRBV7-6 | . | TGTGCCAGCAGCTTATCCAACACGAACACCGGGGAGCTGTTTTTT | CASSLSNTNTGELFF
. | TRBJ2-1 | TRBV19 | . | TGTGCCAGTAGTATGGGGCCATACAATGAGCAGTTCTTC | CASSMGPYNEQFF
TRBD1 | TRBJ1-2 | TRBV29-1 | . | TGCAGCGTTGACCCCACAGGGGGGTCTAATTATGGCTACACCTTC | CSVDPTGGSNYGYTF
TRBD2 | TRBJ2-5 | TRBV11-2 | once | TGTGCCAGCAGGCCAGCGGGGGGATTCGAGACCCAGTACTTC | CASRPAGGFETQYF
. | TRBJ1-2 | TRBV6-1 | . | TGTGCCAGCAGTGACAGGTCTGAACGTGGCTACACCTTC | CASSDRSERGYTF
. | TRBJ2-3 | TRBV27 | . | TGTGCCAGCAGTATTACAGTGACAGATACGCAGTATTTT | CASSITVTDTQYF
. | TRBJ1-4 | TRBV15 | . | TGTGCCACCAGCAGAGACAGGGTGGGCGAAAAACTGTTTTTT | CATSRDRVGEKLFF
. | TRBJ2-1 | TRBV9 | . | TGTGCCAGCAGCGTAGCGGGGAACAATGAGCAGTTCTTC | CASSVAGNNEQFF
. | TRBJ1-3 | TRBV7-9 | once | TGTGCCAGCAGCCCCGGAGGCTCTGGAAACACCATATATTTT | CASSPGGSGNTIYF
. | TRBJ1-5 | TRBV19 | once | TGTGCCAGTAGTATATTCAATGATCAGCCCCAGCATTTT | CASSIFNDQPQHF
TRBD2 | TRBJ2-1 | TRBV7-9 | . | TGTGCCAGCAGCGTAACTAGCGGGGGACCCCATGAGCAGTTCTTC | CASSVTSGGPHEQFF
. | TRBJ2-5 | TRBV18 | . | TGTGCCAGCTCACCGACTATCCAAGAGACCCAGTACTTC | CASSPTIQETQYF
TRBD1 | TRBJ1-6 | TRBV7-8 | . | TGTGCCAGCAGCTTAGTTTGGAATGCGGGACAGGGCGTATCACCCCTCCACTTT | CASSLVWNAGQGVSPLHF
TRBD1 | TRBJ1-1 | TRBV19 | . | TGTGCCAGTAGTATCACACGGACAGGGGCCAGTGAAGCTTTCTTT | CASSITRTGASEAFF
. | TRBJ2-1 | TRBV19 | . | TGTGCCAGTAGTATAAACAGTCACAATGAGCAGTTCTTC | CASSINSHNEQFF
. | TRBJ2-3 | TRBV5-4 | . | TGTGCCAGCAGCTTGGCTGGAGATAGCTCAGATACGCAGTATTTT | CASSLAGDSSDTQYF
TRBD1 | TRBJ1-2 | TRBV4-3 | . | TGCGCCAGCAGCCAGGCCGGGACAGGGAAGGGAAACTATGGCTACACCTTC | CASSQAGTGKGNYGYTF
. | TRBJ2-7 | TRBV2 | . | TGTGCCAGCAGTGAAGCAGTGTCCGGGCAGTACTTC | CASSEAVSGQYF
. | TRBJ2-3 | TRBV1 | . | TGCACCAGCAGCAAGTGCGGGGGGCTTGGCACAGATACGCAGTATTTT | CTSSKCGGLGTDTQYF
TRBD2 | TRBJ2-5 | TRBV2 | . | TGTGCCAGCAGCGGACTAGAGGGAGAGACCCAGTACTTC | CASSGLEGETQYF
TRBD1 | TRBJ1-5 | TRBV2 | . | TGTGCCAGCAGCGCTCAGGGACAGGGACTTAGCAATCAGCCCCAGCATTTT | CASSAQGQGLSNQPQHF
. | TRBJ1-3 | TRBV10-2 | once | TGCGCCAGCAGTGAGGGGGGCACTCCTGGAAACACCATATATTTT | CASSEGGTPGNTIYF